The 18 T cell receptor beta chains below come from one sample, sequenced in a study of blood T cell repertoires in COVID-19. Some clones are missing from TCRdb's copy, which holds only in-frame ones; the method was immunoSEQ multiplex PCR. Altogether 170,000 or so clones are present, more than 75% being singletons, with the ten largest covering around 2.7%. Sequenced sample: peripheral blood. All receptors come from a man aged 35 to 55 with active or convalescent COVID-19.

The chain carries TRBV2 and TRBJ1-5; possibly TRBD1 for D (5 bases). The CDR3 has 13 amino acids. Germline V gene lookup returns CDR1 SNHLY and CDR2 FYNNEI. The V end was cut by 7 bases, the J end by 4 bases, with 11 bases between. CDR3 bases: TGTGCCAGCAAGGGGCAGCCTAATCAGCCCCAGCATTTT. It is translated as CASKGQPNQPQHF.

CDR3 nucleotides: TGTGCCAGCAGTTCCCGGGTGTGGGCTGAAGCTTTCTTT. It yields the protein CASSSRVWAEAFF. The chain has TRBV28 and TRBJ1-1; D gene unclear. This CDR3 region has 13 residues. The germline gives CDR1 MDHEN, CDR2 SYDVKM. V lost 4 bases and J 6 bases, leaving 12 bases between the germline ends.

This clone was recorded a few times. The chain links TRBV2 to TRBJ2-7; 10 positions agree with TRBD2. V lost 8 bases and J lost 2; bases outside the gene matches: 3. Germline V gives CDR1 SNHLY, CDR2 FYNNEI. The CDR3 totals 13 residues. The CDR3 sequence: CASLTSGAYEQYF. In DNA form, the CDR3 reads TGTGCCAGCTTAACTAGCGGGGCCTACGAGCAGTACTTC. Together with reference TRBV2 and TRBJ2-7, the CDR3 gives the full variable domain: EPEVTQTPSHQVTQMGQEVILRCVPISNHLYFYWYRQILGQKVEFLVSFYNNEISEKSEIFDDQFSVERPDGSNFTLKIRSTKLEDSAMYFCASLTSGAYEQYFGPGTRLTVT.

The chain combines TRBV5-1 with TRBJ2-1; weak D call: TRBD2 (7 bases). This CDR3 spans 16 amino acids. The germline gives CDR1 SGHRS, CDR2 YFSETQ. The V end was cut by 3 bases, the J end by 5 bases, with 18 bases between. The CDR3 DNA is TGCGCCAGCAGCTCTACACAGGGACTAAAACACAATGAGCAGTTCTTC. This sequence encodes CASSSTQGLKHNEQFF.

The rearrangement joins TRBV3-1 (or the pseudogene TRBV3-2) to TRBJ1-2; TRBD1 matches 7 bases. The germline CDR1 and CDR2 sequences are LGHDT and YNNKEL (reference sequence). This CDR3 contains 14 residues. J gave up 8 bases and V 5 bases, and 11 bases lay outside the gene matches. The CDR3 DNA reads TGTGCCAGCAGCGGTCCGACAGGGCTTGGGGGCTACACCTTC. This encodes CASSGPTGLGGYTF.

J is TRBJ2-2 and V is TRBV5-5, with no clear D. There are 15 residues in the CDR3. V lost 4 bases to trimming and J lost 1 base, with 11 bases between them. Germline V gene lookup returns CDR1 SGHKS and CDR2 YYEKEE (reference sequence). CDR3 sequence (DNA): TGTGCCAGCAGCCCCTCCGGTCGGAACACCGGGGAGCTGTTTTTT. It encodes CASSPSGRNTGELFF. Complete variable domain (other parts from reference TRBV5-5 and TRBJ2-2): DAGVTQSPTHLIKTRGQQVTLRCSPISGHKSVSWYQQVLGQGPQFIFQYYEKEERGRGNFPDRFSARQFPNYSSELNVNALLLGDSALYLCASSPSGRNTGELFFGEGSRLTVL.

V gene TRBV30 combines with J gene TRBJ1-6; D is unclear. The CDR3 is 12 amino acids. The germline CDR1 and CDR2 sequences are GTSNPN and SVGIG (reference sequence). V lost 0 bases and J 10 bases, leaving 7 bases between the germline ends. The CDR3 loop is CAWSVSKSPLHF. CDR3 in DNA: TGTGCCTGGAGTGTATCCAAATCACCCCTCCACTTT. The full variable domain, completed using reference TRBV30 and TRBJ1-6, is SQTIHQWPATLVQPVGSPLSLECTVEGTSNPNLYWYRQAAGRGLQLLFYSVGIGQISSEVPQNLSASRPQDRQFILSSKKLLLSDSGFYLCAWSVSKSPLHFGNGTRLTVT.

The chain couples TRBV4-3 to TRBJ2-5; TRBD2 matches at 15 bases. Trimming cost V 3 bases and J 4 bases; bases outside gene matches: 0. CDR3 length: 15 residues. Germline V gives CDR1 LGHNA, CDR2 YSLEER. CDR3 amino acids: CASSQGLAGGETQYF. CDR3 sequence (DNA): TGCGCCAGCAGCCAGGGACTAGCGGGGGGAGAGACCCAGTACTTC.

The chain has TRBV29-1 and TRBJ2-3; the match to TRBD1 covers 8 bases. Germline values: CDR1 SQVTM, CDR2 ANQGSEA. V shed 7 bases, J shed 4 bases, and the junction held 4 bases outside the gene matches. CDR3 length: 12 amino acids. The CDR3 region is CSDSGGPDTQYF. CDR3 coding DNA: TGCAGCGATTCAGGGGGCCCAGATACGCAGTATTTT.

The genes are TRBV7-9 and TRBJ1-2; 9 nucleotides match TRBD1. Looked up from germline, CDR1 is SEHNR and CDR2 is FQNEAQ (reference sequence). J was trimmed by 7 bases and V by 1 base; bases with no gene match: 7. This CDR3 is built from 15 residues. In DNA, the CDR3 is TGTGCCAGCAGCTTAGGCGGGACAGGGTTCGGTGGCTACACCTTC. Its translation is CASSLGGTGFGGYTF.

This chain links TRBV6-6 with TRBJ1-1; D possibly corresponds to TRBD1 (5 bases). The CDR3 is 13 amino acids. The ends were cut back, 3 bases at V and 5 bases at J, with 10 bases in the middle. The germline V gene has CDR1 MNHNY and CDR2 SVGAGI (reference sequence). The CDR3 DNA follows: TGTGCCAGCAGTTATCCAGGGAAAACTGAAGCTTTCTTT. Translated, it gives CASSYPGKTEAFF.

V usage is TRBV3-1 (or the pseudogene TRBV3-2) and J usage is TRBJ2-1; 8 nucleotides match TRBD1. Germline V CDR1 and CDR2: LGHDT, YNNKEL (reference sequence). V shed 4 bases and J 6 bases; nucleotides not matched to a gene: 11. This CDR3 has 16 residues. Here the CDR3 DNA reads TGTGCCAGCAGCCGGGCAGGGGGCAGGATAGGCAATGAGCAGTTCTTC. Translation gives CASSRAGGRIGNEQFF.

The V call is TRBV24-1, the J call TRBJ1-2; D may be TRBD1 (6 bases). CDR1 is KGHDR, CDR2 SFDVKD, per germline. This CDR3 region has 12 residues. Trimming pared 3 bases from V and 8 bases from J, leaving 9 bases between. The CDR3 protein is CATSDNRVGYTF. The CDR3 DNA reads TGTGCCACCAGTGATAACAGGGTAGGCTACACCTTC.

The rearrangement uses TRBV6-5 and TRBJ2-2, with D maybe TRBD2 (5 bases). This CDR3 comprises 13 residues. Per the germline V gene, CDR1 is MNHEY and CDR2 is SVGAGI. V lost 7 bases and J 7 bases, leaving 13 bases between the germline ends. This chain's CDR3 is CASNVDSGGELFF. The CDR3 DNA is TGTGCCAGCAACGTGGACTCAGGCGGGGAGCTGTTTTTT.

This clone was counted only a few times. J is TRBJ2-3 and V is TRBV28; no clear D. The CDR3 runs 12 residues. V was trimmed by 5 bases and J by 8 bases, leaving 11 bases between them. The germline V gene has CDR1 MDHEN and CDR2 SYDVKM. The CDR3 DNA reads as TGTGCCAGCAGTCCCTCTAGACCTACGCAGTATTTT. Protein product: CASSPSRPTQYF.

The gene calls are TRBV3-1 (or the pseudogene TRBV3-2) and TRBJ2-5; D is undetermined. V lost 4 bases and J lost 2, with 20 bases in between. CDR3 length equals 17 residues. The V gene's germline CDR1 is LGHDT and CDR2 YNNKEL (reference sequence). The CDR3 here is CASSRGPPLGLQETQYF. In DNA form, the CDR3 reads TGTGCCAGCAGCCGCGGTCCGCCTCTAGGTCTTCAAGAGACCCAGTACTTC.

The chain has TRBV9 and TRBJ1-2; TRBD1 matches at 7 bases. Germline CDR1 is SGDLS and CDR2 is YYNGEE. The V and J ends lost 3 bases and 2 bases, in that order; junction bases with no gene match: 4. The CDR3 has 14 amino acids. In nucleotides, the CDR3 is TGTGCCAGCAGCGCCCGGACAGGAAACTATGGCTACACCTTC. Protein sequence: CASSARTGNYGYTF.

The chain carries TRBV3-1 (or the pseudogene TRBV3-2) and TRBJ1-4; the D gene is possibly TRBD1 (6 bases). The CDR3 runs 14 residues. Per the germline V gene, CDR1 is LGHDT and CDR2 is YNNKEL (reference sequence). The ends were cut back, 3 bases at V and 3 bases at J, with 8 bases in the middle. The CDR3 nucleotides read TGTGCCAGCAGCCACACAGGGCCTAATGAAAAACTGTTTTTT. Its translation is CASSHTGPNEKLFF.